This TCR beta chain was recovered during a study of blood T cell repertoires in COVID-19. Study overall: COVID-19 samples collected from the United States, Italy and Spain covered acute and convalescent phases. PBMCs, B-cell-depleted T cells, or T cells were the source of the cDNA or gDNA that made up the material.

Germline V gene sequence: CDR1 LGHNA, CDR2 YNFKEQ. There are 17 residues in the CDR3. Trimming removed 0 bases from V and 0 bases from J, with 11 bases in between. Per the original data handling: Estimates of nucleated cell counts were drawn from the amplification of reference gene primers. Here immunoSEQ multiplex PCR was the method, and the copy in TCRdb shows in-frame clones only, minus some. That table supplies the V and J calls and clone size; D and trimming were determined from the DNA. The table has 77,000 or so clones, about 74% seen once. The sample was peripheral blood. The gene calls are TRBV4-2 and TRBJ2-2, with D perhaps TRBD1 (6 bases). The clonotype comes from a human donor with acute or convalescent COVID-19. The donor label of this sample is uncertain. CDR3 in amino acids: CASSQEYRAPNTGELFF. CDR3 in DNA: TGTGCCAGCAGCCAAGAGTACAGGGCCCCGAACACCGGGGAGCTGTTTTTT.